The present T cell receptor beta chain was sequenced within a study of long-term antiretroviral therapy in people with HIV. Regarding the study as a whole: Clonal expansions arising prior to ART prevailed in the repertoire at every time point.

V was pared by 0 bases and J by 0 bases, with 7 bases of the junction left unmatched. Per the germline V gene, CDR1 is SGHRS and CDR2 is YFSETQ. The CDR3 is 18 amino acids. Participants with HIV, all of them, were treated in the United States. The immunoSEQ assay was v3.0, run at survey level. Sequencing was designed to cover roughly 40,000-55,000 T-cell genomes in each sample. Clones were read by immunoSEQ multiplex PCR, and TCRdb kept only the in-frame ones, dropping some. The sample holds 19,000 or so clones, 80% seen once. In regard to this clone: The antigen remains unidentified.

The source of this sequence is a woman aged 35 to 49 with HIV. Source: unsorted PBMCs, taken 0.2 years after starting antiretroviral therapy. The V call is TRBV5-1, the J call TRBJ2-3, with 10 positions matching TRBD2. Here the CDR3 reads CASSLGLAGSTSTDTQYF. CDR3 coding DNA: TGCGCCAGCAGCTTGGGACTAGCGGGTTCGACTAGCACAGATACGCAGTATTTT.